The present TCR beta chain was sequenced within a study of blood T cell repertoires in COVID-19. Study-wide background: Collection of acute and convalescent COVID-19 samples took place in the United States, Italy and Spain. In each case, the material was cDNA or gDNA derived from T cells, B-cell-depleted T cells, or PBMCs.

The CDR3 is 13 residues long. V lost 6 bases to trimming and J lost 4 bases; unmatched junction nucleotides: 5. Germline V gene sequence: CDR1 ENHRY, CDR2 SYGVKD. Authors' data handling: The authors estimated nucleated cell counts from reference gene primer amplification. Measured with immunoSEQ multiplex PCR; TCRdb has only the in-frame clones, and not every one. The DNA was the basis for D and trimming; V, J and clone size are from that table. The table records some 130,000 clones, under 95% of them present only once. The TCR was taken from a man in his fifties with active COVID-19. The chain employs TRBV10-3 and TRBJ1-2; 7 bases fit TRBD1. Sequencing input: peripheral blood. The CDR3 DNA reads TGTGCCATCAGCGAGGGACAGATCTATGGCTACACCTTC. Protein: CAISEGQIYGYTF.